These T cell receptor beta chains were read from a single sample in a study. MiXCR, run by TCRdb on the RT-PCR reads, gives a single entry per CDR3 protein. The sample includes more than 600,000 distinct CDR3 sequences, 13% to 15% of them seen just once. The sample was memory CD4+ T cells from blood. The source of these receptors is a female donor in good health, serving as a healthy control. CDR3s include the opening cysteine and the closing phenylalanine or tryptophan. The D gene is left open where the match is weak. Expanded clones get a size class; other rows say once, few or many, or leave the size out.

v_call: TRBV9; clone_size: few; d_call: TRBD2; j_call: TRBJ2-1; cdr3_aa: CASSSGGSGGKEFF; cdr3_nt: TGTGCCAGCAGCTCTGGGGGCAGCGGGGGGAAGGAGTTCTTC
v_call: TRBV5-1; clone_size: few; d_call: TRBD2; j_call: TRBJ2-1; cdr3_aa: CASSPLTSGTRGNEQFF; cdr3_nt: TGCGCCAGCAGCCCCCTAACTAGCGGGACTAGGGGCAATGAGCAGTTCTTC
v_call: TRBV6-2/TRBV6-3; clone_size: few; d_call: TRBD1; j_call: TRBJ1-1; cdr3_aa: CASIQGAMNTEAFF; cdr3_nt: TGTGCCAGCATCCAGGGGGCTATGAACACTGAAGCTTTCTTT
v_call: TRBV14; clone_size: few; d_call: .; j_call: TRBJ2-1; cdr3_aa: CASSLYLGQQFF; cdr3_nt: TGTGCCAGCAGCCTCTACCTCGGGCAGCAGTTCTTC
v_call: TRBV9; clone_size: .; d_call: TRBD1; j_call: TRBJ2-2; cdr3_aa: CASSVAPTGDTGELFF; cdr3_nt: TGTGCCAGCAGCGTAGCCCCAACAGGGGACACCGGGGAGCTGTTTTTT
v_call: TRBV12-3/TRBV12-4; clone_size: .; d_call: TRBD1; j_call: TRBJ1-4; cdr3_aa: CASSLGGTGKMFF; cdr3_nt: TGTGCCAGCAGTTTAGGGGGGACAGGGAAAATGTTTTTT
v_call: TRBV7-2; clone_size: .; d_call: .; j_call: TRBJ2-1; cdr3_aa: CASSSPGTGRNEQFF; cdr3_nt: TGTGCCAGCAGCTCTCCCGGGACGGGACGCAATGAGCAGTTCTTC
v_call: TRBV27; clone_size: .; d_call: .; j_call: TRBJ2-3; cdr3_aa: CASSLKRGDTQYF; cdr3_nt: TGTGCCAGCAGTTTAAAGAGAGGGGATACGCAGTATTTT
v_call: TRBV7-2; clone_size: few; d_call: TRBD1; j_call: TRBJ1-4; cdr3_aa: CASRPGQGINEKLFF; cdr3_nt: TGTGCCAGCAGACCGGGACAGGGGATTAATGAAAAACTGTTTTTT
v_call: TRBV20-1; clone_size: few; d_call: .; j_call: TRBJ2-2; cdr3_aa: CSARDRVITGELFF; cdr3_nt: TGCAGTGCTAGAGACAGGGTTATCACCGGGGAGCTGTTTTTT
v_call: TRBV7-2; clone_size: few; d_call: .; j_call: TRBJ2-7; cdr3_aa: CASSAGTAARYEQYF; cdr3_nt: TGTGCCAGCAGCGCCGGGACGGCTGCTAGGTACGAGCAGTACTTC
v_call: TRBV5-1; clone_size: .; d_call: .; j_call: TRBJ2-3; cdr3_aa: CASSRQGSDTQYF; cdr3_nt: TGCGCCAGCAGCAGGCAGGGGTCAGATACGCAGTATTTT
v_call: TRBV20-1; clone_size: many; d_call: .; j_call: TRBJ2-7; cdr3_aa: CSAPTTGSYEQYF; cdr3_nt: TGCAGTGCCCCGACAACAGGTTCCTACGAGCAGTACTTC
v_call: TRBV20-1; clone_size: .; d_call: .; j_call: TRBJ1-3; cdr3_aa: CSAATRGYGNTIYF; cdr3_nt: TGCAGTGCCGCGACAAGGGGTTACGGAAACACCATATATTTT
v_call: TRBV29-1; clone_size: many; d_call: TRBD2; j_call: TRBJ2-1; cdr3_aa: CSVAGTSGRQFF; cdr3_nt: TGCAGCGTTGCCGGGACTAGCGGACGGCAGTTCTTC
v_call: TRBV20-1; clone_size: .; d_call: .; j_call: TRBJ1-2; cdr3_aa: CSASGPGMDYGYTF; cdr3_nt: TGCAGTGCTAGTGGGCCGGGGATGGACTATGGCTACACCTTC
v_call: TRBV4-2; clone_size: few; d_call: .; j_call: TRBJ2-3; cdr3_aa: CASSPTGDNTDTQYF; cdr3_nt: TGTGCCAGCAGCCCGACAGGAGACAACACAGATACGCAGTATTTT
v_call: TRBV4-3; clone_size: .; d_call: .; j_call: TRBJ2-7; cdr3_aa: CASRKSYGPYEQYF; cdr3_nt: TGCGCCAGCAGAAAAAGTTACGGTCCCTACGAGCAGTACTTC
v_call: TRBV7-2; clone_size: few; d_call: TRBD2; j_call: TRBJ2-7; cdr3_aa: CASSHGGGRGTYEQYF; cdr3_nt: TGTGCCAGCAGCCACGGGGGCGGGAGGGGGACCTACGAGCAGTACTTC
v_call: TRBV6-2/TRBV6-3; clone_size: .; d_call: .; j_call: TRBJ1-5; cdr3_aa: CASSYVEPNQPQHF; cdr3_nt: TGTGCCAGCAGTTACGTGGAGCCAAATCAGCCCCAGCATTTT
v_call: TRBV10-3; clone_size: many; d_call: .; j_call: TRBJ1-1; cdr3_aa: CAISDNRDWTEAFF; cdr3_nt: TGTGCCATCAGTGACAACAGGGATTGGACTGAAGCTTTCTTT
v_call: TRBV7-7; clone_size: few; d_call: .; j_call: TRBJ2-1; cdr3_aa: CASSSGTRSYNEQFF; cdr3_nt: TGTGCCAGCAGCTCGGGGACAAGATCCTACAATGAGCAGTTCTTC
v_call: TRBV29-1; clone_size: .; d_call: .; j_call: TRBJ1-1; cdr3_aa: CSVGQGGGTEAFF; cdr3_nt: TGCAGCGTTGGGCAGGGAGGGGGCACTGAAGCTTTCTTT
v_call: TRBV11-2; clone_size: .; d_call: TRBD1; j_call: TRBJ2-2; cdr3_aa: CAGTRTGATGELFF; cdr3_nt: TGTGCCGGCACGCGGACAGGGGCCACCGGGGAGCTGTTTTTT
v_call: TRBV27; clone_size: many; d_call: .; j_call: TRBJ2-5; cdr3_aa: CASSLRVNQETQYF; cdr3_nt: TGTGCCAGCAGTTTGAGGGTCAACCAAGAGACCCAGTACTTC
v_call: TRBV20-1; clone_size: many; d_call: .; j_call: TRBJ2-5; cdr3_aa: CSAGAVGETQYF; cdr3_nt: TGCAGTGCTGGGGCGGTGGGGGAGACCCAGTACTTC
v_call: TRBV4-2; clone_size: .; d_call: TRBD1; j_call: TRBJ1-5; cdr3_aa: CASSDPGQGNNSNQPQHF; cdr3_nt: TGTGCCAGCAGCGATCCGGGACAGGGGAATAATAGCAATCAGCCCCAGCATTTT
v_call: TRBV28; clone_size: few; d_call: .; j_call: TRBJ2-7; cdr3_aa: CASSLFREPQQYF; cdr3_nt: TGTGCCAGCAGTTTATTCAGGGAACCTCAGCAGTACTTC
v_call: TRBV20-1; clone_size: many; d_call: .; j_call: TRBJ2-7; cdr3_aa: CSAASGYEQYF; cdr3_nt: TGCAGTGCTGCCTCGGGGTATGAGCAGTACTTC
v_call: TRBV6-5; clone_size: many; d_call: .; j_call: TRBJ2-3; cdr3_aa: CASSNSADTQYF; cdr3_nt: TGTGCCAGCAGTAACTCGGCAGATACGCAGTATTTT
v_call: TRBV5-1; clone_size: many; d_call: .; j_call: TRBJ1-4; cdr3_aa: CASSSDQDEKLFF; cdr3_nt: TGCGCCAGCAGCTCCGACCAAGATGAAAAACTGTTTTTT
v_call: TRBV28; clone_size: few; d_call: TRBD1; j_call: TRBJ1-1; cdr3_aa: CASRTGQLNTEAFF; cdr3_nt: TGTGCCAGCAGAACGGGACAGTTGAACACTGAAGCTTTCTTT
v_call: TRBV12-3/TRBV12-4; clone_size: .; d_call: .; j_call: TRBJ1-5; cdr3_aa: CASSQDTNQPQHF; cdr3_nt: TGTGCCAGCAGTCAGGACACCAATCAGCCCCAGCATTTT
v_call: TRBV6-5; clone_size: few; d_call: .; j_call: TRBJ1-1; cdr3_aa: CASSYRGPNTEAFF; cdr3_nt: TGTGCCAGCAGTTACAGGGGACCGAACACTGAAGCTTTCTTT
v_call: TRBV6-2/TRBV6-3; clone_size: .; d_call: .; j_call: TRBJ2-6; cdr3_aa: CASSPGQPSGANVLTF; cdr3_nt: TGTGCCAGCAGCCCGGGACAACCCTCTGGGGCCAACGTCCTGACTTTC
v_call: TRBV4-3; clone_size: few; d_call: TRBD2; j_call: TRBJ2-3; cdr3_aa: CASSQPPGSSGRAGPTDTQYF; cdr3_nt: TGCGCCAGCAGCCAACCTCCCGGGTCTAGCGGGAGGGCCGGCCCCACAGATACGCAGTATTTT
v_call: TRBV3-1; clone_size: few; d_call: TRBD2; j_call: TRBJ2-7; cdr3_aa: CASSHAGTSGKGLYEQYF; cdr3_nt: TGTGCCAGCAGCCACGCCGGGACTAGCGGGAAGGGCCTCTACGAGCAGTACTTC
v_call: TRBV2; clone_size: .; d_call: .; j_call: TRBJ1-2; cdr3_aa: CASSPPPGVNYGYTF; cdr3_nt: TGTGCCAGCTCACCCCCGCCGGGCGTTAACTATGGCTACACCTTC
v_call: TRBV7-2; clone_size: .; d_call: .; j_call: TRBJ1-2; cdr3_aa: CASSLQGGGYYGYTF; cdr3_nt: TGTGCCAGCAGCCTCCAGGGAGGAGGATACTATGGCTACACCTTC
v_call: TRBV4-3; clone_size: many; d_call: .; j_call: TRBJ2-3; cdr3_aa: CASSQDPRRTDTQYF; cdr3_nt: TGCGCCAGCAGCCAAGATCCTCGCCGGACCGATACGCAGTATTTT
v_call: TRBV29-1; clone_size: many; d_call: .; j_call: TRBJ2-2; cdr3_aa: CSVGDRANTGELFF; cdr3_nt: TGCAGCGTTGGGGACCGGGCGAACACCGGGGAGCTGTTTTTT
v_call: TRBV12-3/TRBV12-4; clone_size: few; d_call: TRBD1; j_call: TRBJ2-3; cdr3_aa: CASSRPGQGAADTQYF; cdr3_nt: TGTGCCAGCAGTCGGCCGGGACAGGGGGCTGCAGATACGCAGTATTTT
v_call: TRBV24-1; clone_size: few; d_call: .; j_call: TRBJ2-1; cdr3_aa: CATSDPLWGANEQFF; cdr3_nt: TGTGCCACCAGTGATCCCTTATGGGGGGCGAATGAGCAGTTCTTC
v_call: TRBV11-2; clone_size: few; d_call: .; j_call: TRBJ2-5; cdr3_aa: CASSFKAGTQYF; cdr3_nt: TGTGCCAGCAGCTTCAAAGCAGGGACCCAGTACTTC
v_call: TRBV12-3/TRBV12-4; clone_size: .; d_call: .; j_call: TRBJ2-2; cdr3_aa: CASSPQSGELFF; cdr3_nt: TGTGCCAGCAGTCCGCAGTCCGGGGAGCTGTTTTTT
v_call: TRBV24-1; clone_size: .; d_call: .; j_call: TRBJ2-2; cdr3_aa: CATSDRGRGTGELFF; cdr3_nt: TGTGCCACCAGTGATAGAGGGCGAGGCACCGGGGAGCTGTTTTTT
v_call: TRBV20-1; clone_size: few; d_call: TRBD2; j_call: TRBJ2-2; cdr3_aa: CSARTSGTNTGELFF; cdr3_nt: TGCAGTGCGAGGACTAGCGGGACCAACACCGGGGAGCTGTTTTTT
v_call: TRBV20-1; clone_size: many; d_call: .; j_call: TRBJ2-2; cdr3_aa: CSARPGAVNTGELFF; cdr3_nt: TGCAGTGCTAGACCCGGGGCCGTGAACACCGGGGAGCTGTTTTTT
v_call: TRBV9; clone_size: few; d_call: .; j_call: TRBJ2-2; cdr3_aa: CASSVTPIASTGELFF; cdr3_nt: TGTGCCAGCAGCGTAACCCCAATTGCCAGCACCGGGGAGCTGTTTTTT